Sequencing of this TCR beta chain was carried out in a study of T cells after yellow fever vaccination. This clonotype showed up many times. TCRdb re-analysed the 5' RACE reads in MiXCR, keeping a single row per CDR3 protein. Among some 32,000 distinct CDR3 sequences listed, approximately 4.7% were seen once. Germline V lookup: CDR1 MNHEY, CDR2 SMNVEV (reference sequence). Trimming took 5 bases from V and 5 from J; bases not matched to a gene: 7. CDR3 length: 14 amino acids. The sequencing used CD8+ T cells sorted from PBMCs, collected 5 days after the yellow fever booster vaccination. The source is a young man who received the YFV17D yellow fever vaccine. V usage is TRBV27 and J usage is TRBJ2-7; 9 positions match TRBD1. CDR3 DNA: TGTGCCAGCAGTGCCACAGGGGGCGTACACGAGCAGTACTTC. Translating gives CASSATGGVHEQYF.